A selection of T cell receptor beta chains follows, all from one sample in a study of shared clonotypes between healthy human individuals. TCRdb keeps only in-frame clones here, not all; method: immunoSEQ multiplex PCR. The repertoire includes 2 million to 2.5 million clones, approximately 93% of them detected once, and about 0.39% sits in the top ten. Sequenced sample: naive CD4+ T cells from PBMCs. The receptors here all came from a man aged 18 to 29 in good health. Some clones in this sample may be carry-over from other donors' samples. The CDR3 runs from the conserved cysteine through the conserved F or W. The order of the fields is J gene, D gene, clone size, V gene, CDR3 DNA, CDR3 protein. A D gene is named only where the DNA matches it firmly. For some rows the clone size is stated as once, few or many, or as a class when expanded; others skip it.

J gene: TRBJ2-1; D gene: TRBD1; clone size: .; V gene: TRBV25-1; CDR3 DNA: TGTGCCAGCAGTGACCCCGGGACAGGGGACAATGAGCAGTTCTTC; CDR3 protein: CASSDPGTGDNEQFF
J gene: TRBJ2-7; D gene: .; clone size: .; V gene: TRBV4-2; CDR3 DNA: TGTGCCAGCAGCCAAGTCGGGATCTGGACGGAAGCCTACGAGCAGTACTTC; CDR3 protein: CASSQVGIWTEAYEQYF
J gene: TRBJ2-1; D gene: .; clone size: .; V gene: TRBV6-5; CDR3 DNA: TGTGCCAGCAGTTACTCCCAAAAGCAGTTCTTC; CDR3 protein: CASSYSQKQFF
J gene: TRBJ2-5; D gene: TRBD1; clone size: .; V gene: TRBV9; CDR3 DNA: TGTGCCAGCAGCGCGGAGATAGGGGGCAGTCGCCGTGAGACCCAGTACTTC; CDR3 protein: CASSAEIGGSRRETQYF
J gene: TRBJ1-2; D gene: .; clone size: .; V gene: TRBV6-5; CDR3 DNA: TGTGCCAGCAGTCCACTGGGGGATAATGGCTACACCTTC; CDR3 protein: CASSPLGDNGYTF
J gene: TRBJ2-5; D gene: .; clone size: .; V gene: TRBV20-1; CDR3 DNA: TGCAGTGCCCCCCTTGGGGAGACCCAGTACTTC; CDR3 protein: CSAPLGETQYF
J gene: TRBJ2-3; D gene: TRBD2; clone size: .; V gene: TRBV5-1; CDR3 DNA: TGCGCCAGCAGTCCACCGGGGGCTAGCGGGACTCGCACAGATACGCAGTATTTT; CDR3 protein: CASSPPGASGTRTDTQYF
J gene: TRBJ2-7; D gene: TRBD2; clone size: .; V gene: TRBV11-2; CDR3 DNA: TGTGCCAGCAGCTTAGGGGGACTAGGCGACTACGAGCAGTACTTC; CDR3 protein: CASSLGGLGDYEQYF
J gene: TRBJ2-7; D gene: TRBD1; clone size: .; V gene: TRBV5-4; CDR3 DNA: TGTGCCAGCAGCTGGGGGGACAGGGGACGCAACGAGCAGTACTTC; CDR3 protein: CASSWGDRGRNEQYF
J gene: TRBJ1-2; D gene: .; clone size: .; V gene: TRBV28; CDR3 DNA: TGTGCCAGCTGGACGGGTCCCTCCGGCTACACCTTC; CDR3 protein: CASWTGPSGYTF
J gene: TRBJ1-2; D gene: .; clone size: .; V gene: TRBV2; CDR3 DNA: TGTGCCAGCAGGGCGGCAGGGGTAGTTAGTTATGGCTACACCTTC; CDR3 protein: CASRAAGVVSYGYTF
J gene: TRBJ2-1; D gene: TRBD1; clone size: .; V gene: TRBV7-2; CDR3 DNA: TGTGCCAGCAGCCTTCAGGGGGCGGGTTCCAATGAGCAGTTCTTC; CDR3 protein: CASSLQGAGSNEQFF
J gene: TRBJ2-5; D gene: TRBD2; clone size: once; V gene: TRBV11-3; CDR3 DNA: TGTGCCAGCAGCTTAGGAGCGGGAGGGCGAGAGACCCAGTACTTC; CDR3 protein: CASSLGAGGRETQYF
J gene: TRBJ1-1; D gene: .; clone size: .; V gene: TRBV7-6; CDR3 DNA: TGTGCCAGCAGCTCCCGGGACGGGAACACTGAAGCTTTCTTT; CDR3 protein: CASSSRDGNTEAFF
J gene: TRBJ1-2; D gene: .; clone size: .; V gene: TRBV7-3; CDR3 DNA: TGTGCCAGCAGCTTGGGGCAGCTGAAAAACTATGGCTACACCTTC; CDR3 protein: CASSLGQLKNYGYTF
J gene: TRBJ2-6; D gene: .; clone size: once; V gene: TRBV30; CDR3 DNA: TGTGCCTGGAGTGTATCTCGGAGAGTCAACGTCCTGACTTTC; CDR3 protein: CAWSVSRRVNVLTF
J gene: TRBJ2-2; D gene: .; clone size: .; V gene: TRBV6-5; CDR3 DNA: TGTGCCAGCAGGTCGGGCATCGGGGAGCTGTTTTTT; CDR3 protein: CASRSGIGELFF
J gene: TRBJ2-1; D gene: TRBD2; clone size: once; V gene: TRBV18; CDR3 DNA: TGTGCCAGCTCCCGTACTAGCGATGAGCAGTTCTTC; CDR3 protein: CASSRTSDEQFF
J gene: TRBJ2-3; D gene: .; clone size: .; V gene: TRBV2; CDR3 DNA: TGTGCCAGCAGTGTCTTGGGGGGCCGCACAGATACGCAGTATTTT; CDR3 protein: CASSVLGGRTDTQYF
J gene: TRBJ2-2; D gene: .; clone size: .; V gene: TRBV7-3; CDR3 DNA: TGTGCCAGCAGCCCCGTCGGGGGACGCGGCGGGGAGCTGTTTTTT; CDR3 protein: CASSPVGGRGGELFF
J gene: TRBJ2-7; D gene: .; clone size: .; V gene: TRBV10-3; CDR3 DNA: TGTGCCATCAGTGAGCAGGGTGGCTCCTACGAGCAGTACTTC; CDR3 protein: CAISEQGGSYEQYF
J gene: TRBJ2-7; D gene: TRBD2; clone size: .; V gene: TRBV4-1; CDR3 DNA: TGCGCCAGCAGCCAAGAAACGGGGCTAGCGGGAGTTTTC; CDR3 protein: CASSQETGLAGVF
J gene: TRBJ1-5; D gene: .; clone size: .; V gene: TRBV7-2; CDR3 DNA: TGTGCCAGCAGCCCCCGGGGGGGCGAGGGATATAGCAATCAGCCCCAGCATTTT; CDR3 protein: CASSPRGGEGYSNQPQHF
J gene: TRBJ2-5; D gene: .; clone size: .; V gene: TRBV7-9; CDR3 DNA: TGTGCCAGCAGCTTATGGGGGGAGACCCAGTACTTC; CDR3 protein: CASSLWGETQYF
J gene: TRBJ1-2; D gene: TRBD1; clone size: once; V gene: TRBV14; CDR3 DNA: TGTGCCAGCAGCCCCCTGGGACAGGGGGGACATTATGGCTACACCTTC; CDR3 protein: CASSPLGQGGHYGYTF
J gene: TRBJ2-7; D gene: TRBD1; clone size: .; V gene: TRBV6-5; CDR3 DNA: TGTGCCAGCCACCCTCGGGACAGATACTACGAGCAGTACTTC; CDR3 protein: CASHPRDRYYEQYF
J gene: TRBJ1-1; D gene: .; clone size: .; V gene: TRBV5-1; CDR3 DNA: TGCGCCAGCAGCTTGACCACAGGGACCACTGAAGCTTTCTTT; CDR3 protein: CASSLTTGTTEAFF
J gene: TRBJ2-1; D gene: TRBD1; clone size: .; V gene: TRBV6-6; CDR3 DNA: TGTGCCAGCAGAGCCCCGGGACAGTACAATGAGCAGTTCTTC; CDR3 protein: CASRAPGQYNEQFF
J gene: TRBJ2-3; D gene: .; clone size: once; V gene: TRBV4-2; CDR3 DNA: TGTGCCAGCAGCCAAGATCCGCGGGGAACAGATACGCAGTATTTT; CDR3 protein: CASSQDPRGTDTQYF
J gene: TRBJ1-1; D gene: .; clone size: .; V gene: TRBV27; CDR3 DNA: TGTGCCAGCAGTCCGAAGGGGGGGCTGATCACTGAAGCTTTCTTT; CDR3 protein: CASSPKGGLITEAFF
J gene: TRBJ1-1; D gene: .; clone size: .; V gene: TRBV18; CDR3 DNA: TGTGCCAGCTCAGCGCAGGGGATGAACACTGAAGCTTTCTTT; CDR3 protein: CASSAQGMNTEAFF
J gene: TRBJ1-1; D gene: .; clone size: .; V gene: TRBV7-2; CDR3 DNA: TGTGCCAGCAGCTTCTCAGGCGGGAACACTGAAGCTTTCTTT; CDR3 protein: CASSFSGGNTEAFF
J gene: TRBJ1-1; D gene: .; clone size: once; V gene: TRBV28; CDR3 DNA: TGTGCCAGCAGTTTAGGGGGGGCGCTGAACACTGAAGCTTTCTTT; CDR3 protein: CASSLGGALNTEAFF